These 29 T cell receptor beta chains came from one sample sequenced in a study of CD8 T cells in Susac syndrome. A quantity of about 0.5 to 1 ug RNA underwent reverse transcription using random hexamers. TCRdb re-called the immunoSEQ multiplex PCR reads with MiXCR, one entry per CDR3 protein. Of roughly 250,000 distinct CDR3 sequences listed, 90% to 96% are singletons. Input material: CD4+ T cells from PBMCs. These TCRs come from a human donor with Susac syndrome.

This clonotype came up once. In nucleotides, the CDR3 is TGTGCTAGTGGTTTCGGGGTAAGCTACGAGCAGTACTTC. It yields the protein CASGFGVSYEQYF. The V gene is TRBV12-5, the J gene TRBJ2-7; possible D gene TRBD2, 5 bases. Germline V gene data show CDR1 as LGHNT and CDR2 as FRNRAP. V lost 3 bases and J 3 bases, leaving 9 bases between the germline ends. The CDR3 is made up of 13 amino acids.

The chain couples TRBV30 to TRBJ1-2; D not certain. The CDR3 is made up of 12 amino acids. CDR1 is GTSNPN and CDR2 is SVGIG in the germline V gene (reference sequence). V was shortened by 4 bases and J by 7 bases, with 13 bases between the two germline ends. This CDR3 is CAWMNGIGGYTF. The CDR3 DNA is TGTGCCTGGATGAACGGAATAGGTGGCTACACCTTC.

The genes are TRBV20-1 and TRBJ2-3, with 12 bases matching TRBD2. Losses at the gene ends were 6 bases for V and 4 bases for J; bases not matched to a gene: 2. The CDR3 sequence is 13 residues long. Germline loops: CDR1 DFQATT, CDR2 SNEGSKA (reference sequence). The CDR3 bases are TGCAGTGCCGGACTAGCGGGATCAGATACGCAGTATTTT. It codes for CSAGLAGSDTQYF.

CDR3 bases: TGTGCCAGCAGTTTCTTGAGGGGGACTGAAGCTTTCTTT. Translated, it gives CASSFLRGTEAFF. The V gene is TRBV12-3 or TRBV12-4, the J gene TRBJ1-1, with D possibly being TRBD1 (6 bases). CDR3 length: 13 residues. Trimming pared 3 bases from V and 5 bases from J, leaving 10 bases between.

This clonotype was counted a single time. This chain uses TRBV29-1 with TRBJ2-7, with D perhaps matching TRBD1 (7 bases). Deletions cut 4 bases from V and 6 bases from J, with 25 bases between. CDR1 and CDR2 (germline): SQVTM, ANQGSEA. The CDR3 consists of 16 residues. The CDR3 DNA sequence: TGCAGCGTTGTGGGGACAACTAGGCGGCAGGGGGGCGAGCAGTACTTC. Its translation is CSVVGTTRRQGGEQYF.

The chain has TRBV20-1 and TRBJ2-2; D is uncertain. V was clipped by 5 bases and J by 3 bases, with 10 bases between them. The CDR3 runs to 13 residues. The germline V gene has CDR1 DFQATT and CDR2 SNEGSKA (reference sequence). The CDR3: CSAHRRDTGELFF. CDR3 nucleotide sequence: TGCAGTGCTCATCGGCGTGACACCGGGGAGCTGTTTTTT.

The J gene is TRBJ2-3, the V gene TRBV4-1; 7 nucleotides line up with TRBD2. The CDR3 loop spans 16 amino acids. Germline V lookup: CDR1 MGHRA, CDR2 YSYEKL. V gave up 5 bases and J gave up 4 bases; unmatched junction bases: 12. The chain's CDR3 is CASSAREGKGSDTQYF. The CDR3 DNA follows: TGCGCCAGCAGCGCCAGGGAGGGAAAGGGGTCAGATACGCAGTATTTT.

This chain links TRBV30 with TRBJ2-7; possible D gene TRBD2, 6 bases. V was clipped by 5 bases and J by 1 base, with 12 bases between them. CDR3 length: 13 amino acids. Looked up from germline, CDR1 is GTSNPN and CDR2 is SVGIG (reference sequence). The CDR3 nucleotides are TGTGCCTGGCTAATCGGGGGTTCCTACGAGCAGTACTTC. This gives the protein CAWLIGGSYEQYF.

This chain links TRBV29-1 with TRBJ2-2; 9 bases line up with TRBD2. Per germline, CDR1 SQVTM and CDR2 ANQGSEA. The CDR3 has 18 amino acids. V shed 3 bases and J 0 bases; nucleotides not matched to a gene: 11. The chain's CDR3 is CSVDSGVGLAPNTGELFF. The CDR3 DNA reads TGCAGCGTTGATTCGGGGGTAGGACTAGCGCCGAACACCGGGGAGCTGTTTTTT.

The chain combines TRBV20-1 with TRBJ2-1; a possible D gene is TRBD1 (6 bases). The germline V gene encodes CDR1 DFQATT and CDR2 SNEGSKA (reference sequence). V was cut by 6 bases and J by 0 bases, with 21 bases left in between. This CDR3 contains 17 residues. In DNA, the CDR3 is TGCAGTGCGTTTAGCATTCAGGGACACAGCTCCTACAATGAGCAGTTCTTC. As protein: CSAFSIQGHSSYNEQFF.

The chain couples TRBV3-1 to TRBJ2-4; TRBD2 matches at 11 bases. With 5 bases clipped from V and 3 bases from J, the junction kept 6 bases outside the gene matches. CDR1 is LGHDT and CDR2 is YNNKEL in the germline V gene (reference sequence). The CDR3 sequence is 16 residues long. CDR3 residues: CASSSLAGGVKNIQYF. CDR3 in DNA: TGTGCCAGCAGCTCCTTAGCGGGAGGGGTCAAAAACATTCAGTACTTC.

The gene calls are TRBV12-3 or TRBV12-4 and TRBJ1-4, with D possibly being TRBD1 (5 bases). The germline V and J ends were trimmed by 6 bases and 11 bases, with 10 bases remaining between them. The length of the CDR3 is 11 residues. CDR3 in amino acids: CASSTRDKLFF. The CDR3 nucleotides are TGTGCCAGCAGCACCCGGGACAAACTGTTTTTT.

The V gene is TRBV20-1, the J gene TRBJ1-5; D uncertain. Germline-derived CDR1 and CDR2 are DFQATT and SNEGSKA (reference sequence). CDR3 size: 13 residues. The germline V and J ends were trimmed by 6 bases and 5 bases, with 14 bases remaining between them. In DNA, the CDR3 is TGCAGTGCATCTCGGGAATGGGATCAGCCCCAGCATTTT. Translated, it gives CSASREWDQPQHF.

The chain carries TRBV12-3 or TRBV12-4 and TRBJ2-1; 14 bases align to TRBD2. V shed 6 bases and J 4 bases; nucleotides not matched to a gene: 14. This CDR3 region has 19 residues. The CDR3 here is CASSSHGGGTSGSYNEQFF. The CDR3 nucleotides are TGTGCCAGCAGCTCCCACGGGGGTGGGACTAGCGGGAGTTACAATGAGCAGTTCTTC.

The chain combines TRBV2 with TRBJ2-2, with a possible D match to TRBD2 (5 bases). V lost 4 bases and J 4 bases, leaving 13 bases between the germline ends. The CDR3 runs to 15 residues. Looked up from germline, CDR1 is SNHLY and CDR2 is FYNNEI. The CDR3 bases are TGTGCCAGCAGTGTGGAGCGGTGGGGCACCGGGGAGCTGTTTTTT. Translating it yields CASSVERWGTGELFF.

The chain employs TRBV4-2 and TRBJ2-5; unclear D gene. The germline V gene has CDR1 LGHNA and CDR2 YNFKEQ. The CDR3 loop spans 14 amino acids. Trimming removed 0 bases at V and 0 bases at J, with 5 bases between. CDR3 coding DNA: TGTGCCAGCAGCCAAGATCGGAACCAAGAGACCCAGTACTTC. Its protein is CASSQDRNQETQYF.

CDR3 amino acids: CSVVQGRDQPQHF. Written as DNA, the CDR3 is TGCAGCGTTGTACAGGGTCGTGATCAGCCCCAGCATTTT. The V and J genes are TRBV29-1 and TRBJ1-5; weak D call: TRBD1 (6 bases). The germline V and J ends were trimmed by 4 bases and 5 bases, with 12 bases remaining between them. The CDR3 has 13 residues. Germline CDR1 reads SQVTM; CDR2 reads ANQGSEA.

The chain couples TRBV4-1 to TRBJ1-2; D not resolved. The germline gives CDR1 MGHRA, CDR2 YSYEKL. Trimming took 0 bases from V and 7 from J, leaving 18 bases between them. CDR3 size: 16 residues. CDR3 coding DNA: TGCGCCAGCAGCCAAGATACTTCCGCCCAGAGGATTGGCTACACCTTC. Its protein product is CASSQDTSAQRIGYTF.

The J gene is TRBJ2-5, the V gene TRBV19; 8 bases map to TRBD1. Germline V gene sequence: CDR1 LNHDA, CDR2 SQIVND (reference sequence). Unmatched junction bases numbered 8, after V lost 3 bases and J lost 5 bases. This CDR3 spans 15 amino acids. The CDR3: CASSIGQGEMETQYF. The DNA of the CDR3 is TGTGCCAGTAGTATTGGACAGGGTGAGATGGAGACCCAGTACTTC.

The chain links TRBV20-1 to TRBJ2-1; D is perhaps TRBD1 or TRBD2 (5 bases each). This CDR3 has 15 amino acids. V was shortened by 3 bases and J by 7 bases, with 19 bases between the two germline ends. CDR1 is DFQATT, CDR2 SNEGSKA, per germline (reference sequence). CDR3 DNA sequence: TGCAGTGCTAGGGCCCCGGGACCTTCATCAAATGAGCAGTTCTTC. Protein product: CSARAPGPSSNEQFF.

The chain is built from TRBV20-1 and TRBJ2-7; D perhaps matches TRBD2 (6 bases). Germline V CDR1 and CDR2: DFQATT, SNEGSKA (reference sequence). With 1 base removed from V and 1 base from J, the gap between germline ends came to 14 bases. The CDR3 is made up of 15 amino acids. The CDR3 region has the DNA TGCAGTGCTAGAGTGGGGTTAGCGGCATCCTACGAGCAGTACTTC. Its translation: CSARVGLAASYEQYF.

The chain combines TRBV15 with TRBJ2-5; D unclear. Germline assignment: CDR1 LNHNV and CDR2 YYDKDF (reference sequence). V was pared by 5 bases and J by 1 base, with 5 bases between. This CDR3 comprises 12 residues. CDR3 DNA: TGTGCCACCAGCCCTTTCCAAGAGACCCAGTACTTC. It yields the protein CATSPFQETQYF.

V usage is TRBV28 and J usage is TRBJ2-3, with D unclear. Germline V gene sequence: CDR1 MDHEN, CDR2 SYDVKM. CDR3 length: 15 amino acids. Trimming took 5 bases from V and 6 from J, leaving 18 bases between them. For the CDR3, the DNA is TGTGCCAGCAGTCTCAACTCTAACTTGGAGGATACGCAGTATTTT. It is translated as CASSLNSNLEDTQYF.

V and J are TRBV5-4 and TRBJ1-2; possible D gene TRBD1, 6 bases. Trimming left V 4 bases short and J 4 bases short, with 11 bases between. Germline V gives CDR1 SGHNT, CDR2 YYREEE (reference sequence). The CDR3 length is 13 residues. CDR3 loop: CASSLDSSYGYTF. The CDR3 DNA reads as TGTGCCAGCAGCCTGGACAGCTCCTATGGCTACACCTTC. Full variable domain (remainder filled in from reference TRBV5-4 and TRBJ1-2): ETGVTQSPTHLIKTRGQQVTLRCSSQSGHNTVSWYQQALGQGPQFIFQYYREEENGRGNFPPRFSGLQFPNYSSELNVNALELDDSALYLCASSLDSSYGYTFGSGTRLTVV.

V usage is TRBV29-1 and J usage is TRBJ2-7; 9 bases fit TRBD2. The ends lost 7 bases at V and 4 bases at J; junction bases unmatched: 8. Germline CDR1 is SQVTM and CDR2 is ANQGSEA. This CDR3 comprises 13 residues. The CDR3 nucleotides read TGCAGCGACCTACTAGCGGGCGAATACGAGCAGTACTTC. Translating it yields CSDLLAGEYEQYF.

This rearrangement joins TRBV20-1 to TRBJ1-2, with a possible D match to TRBD1 (6 bases). V was trimmed by 6 bases and J by 0 bases, leaving 11 bases between them. The germline V gene has CDR1 DFQATT and CDR2 SNEGSKA (reference sequence). The CDR3 loop spans 13 amino acids. As DNA, the CDR3 is TGCAGTGCCCCGCAGGGGACTAACTATGGCTACACCTTC. It yields the protein CSAPQGTNYGYTF.

This clonotype occurred once. The V and J genes are TRBV7-2 and TRBJ2-3, with 10 bases matching TRBD2. V was clipped by 4 bases and J by 1 base; unmatched bases: 5. The CDR3 runs to 16 residues. CDR1 is SGHTA and CDR2 is FQGNSA in the germline V gene. The CDR3: CASSSGGTSGTDTQYF. CDR3 nucleotides: TGTGCCAGCAGCTCAGGGGGGACTAGCGGCACAGATACGCAGTATTTT.

The V call is TRBV27, the J call TRBJ1-2, with D uncertain. Trimming removed 2 bases at V and 1 base at J, with 20 bases between. CDR1 is MNHEY and CDR2 is SMNVEV in the germline V gene (reference sequence). There are 18 residues in the CDR3. The CDR3 loop is CASSLIASPPLINYGYTF. The CDR3 DNA follows: TGTGCCAGCAGTTTAATAGCTTCTCCCCCACTTATTAACTATGGCTACACCTTC.

This chain uses TRBV1 with TRBJ2-7; the DNA was not compared with TRBD2, the D call given in the table. TRBV1 is classified as a pseudogene. The CDR3 spans 16 residues. CDR3 nucleotides: TGCACCAGCAGCCCCTGCCTAGCGGGAGACCCCTACGAGCAGTACTTC. Amino acid sequence: CTSSPCLAGDPYEQYF.